This is a list of T cell receptor beta chains from one sample in a study of T cells in tuberculosis. Assay: immunoSEQ multiplex PCR; the TCRdb copy retains only in-frame clones and omits some. The sample lists roughly 34,000 clones, 85% to 95% occurring once. The specimen sequenced was PBMCs. These receptors came from a donor aged 10-29 years with latent tuberculosis or without tuberculosis infection. Some clones in this sample may be carry-over from other donors' samples. Each CDR3 is given with its conserved first and last residue. Each record gives: J gene, clone size, D gene, CDR3 length, V gene, CDR3 DNA, CDR3 protein. D genes are given only for firm matches. Clone size, where shown, is once, few, many, or a class for clones that have expanded.

j_gene: TRBJ2-7; abundance: .; d_gene: .; len: 13; v_gene: TRBV30; CDR3nt: TGTGCCTGGAGTGCAGGGGGGTCTTACGAGCAGTACTTC; CDR3aa: CAWSAGGSYEQYF
j_gene: TRBJ1-2; abundance: once; d_gene: .; len: 15; v_gene: TRBV5-8; CDR3nt: TGTGCCAGCAGCTTGGGGGGTTCCTGGGGCCATGGCTACACCTTC; CDR3aa: CASSLGGSWGHGYTF
j_gene: TRBJ2-7; abundance: .; d_gene: .; len: 14; v_gene: TRBV6-5; CDR3nt: TGTGCCAGCAGTTACTCGGTCAGCGCCTACGAGCAGTACTTC; CDR3aa: CASSYSVSAYEQYF
j_gene: TRBJ1-5; abundance: .; d_gene: .; len: 12; v_gene: TRBV6-1; CDR3nt: TGTGCCAGCGAGCGGGGGGACCAGCCCCAGCATTTT; CDR3aa: CASERGDQPQHF
j_gene: TRBJ1-3; abundance: .; d_gene: TRBD1; len: 15; v_gene: TRBV5-1; CDR3nt: TGCGCCAGCAGCTTCTCCGGGACAGCTGGAAACACCATATATTTT; CDR3aa: CASSFSGTAGNTIYF
j_gene: TRBJ2-5; abundance: .; d_gene: .; len: 14; v_gene: TRBV11-2; CDR3nt: TGTGCCAGCAGCTCCAAGGGGAGGAAGGAGACCCAGTACTTC; CDR3aa: CASSSKGRKETQYF
j_gene: TRBJ2-5; abundance: once; d_gene: TRBD2; len: 16; v_gene: TRBV10-3; CDR3nt: TGTGCCATCAGTGAGTCGAATAGCGGGCCCCAAGAGACCCAGTACTTC; CDR3aa: CAISESNSGPQETQYF
j_gene: TRBJ1-2; abundance: .; d_gene: .; len: 14; v_gene: TRBV27; CDR3nt: TGTGCCAGCAGTTGGTCCAGGATGAACTATGGCTACACCTTC; CDR3aa: CASSWSRMNYGYTF
j_gene: TRBJ1-5; abundance: .; d_gene: .; len: 13; v_gene: TRBV29-1; CDR3nt: TGCAGCGTTGGGGGAGGGCCTAATCAGCCCCAGCATTTT; CDR3aa: CSVGGGPNQPQHF
j_gene: TRBJ2-7; abundance: .; d_gene: TRBD2; len: 15; v_gene: TRBV7-9; CDR3nt: TGTGCCAGCAGTCCAACGACCGGGACTACATACGAGCAGTACTTC; CDR3aa: CASSPTTGTTYEQYF
j_gene: TRBJ2-3; abundance: .; d_gene: .; len: 17; v_gene: TRBV7-9; CDR3nt: TGTGCCAGCAGCTTAGCGGGAGGACAACTGAGCACAGATACGCAGTATTTT; CDR3aa: CASSLAGGQLSTDTQYF
j_gene: TRBJ1-1; abundance: .; d_gene: .; len: 15; v_gene: TRBV5-1; CDR3nt: TGCGCCAGCAGCTTGGTCACCGGGGAGAGGCCTGAAGCTTTCTTT; CDR3aa: CASSLVTGERPEAFF
j_gene: TRBJ2-1; abundance: .; d_gene: TRBD2; len: 14; v_gene: TRBV6-5; CDR3nt: TGTGCCAGCAGTCCCGGGGGGGCGGCGGGTGAGCAGTTCTTC; CDR3aa: CASSPGGAAGEQFF
j_gene: TRBJ2-7; abundance: .; d_gene: TRBD2; len: 16; v_gene: TRBV28; CDR3nt: TGTGCCAGCAGTTTAGGGCCGGGGCTAGCGGCCTACGAGCAGTACTTC; CDR3aa: CASSLGPGLAAYEQYF
j_gene: TRBJ2-2; abundance: .; d_gene: TRBD2; len: 12; v_gene: TRBV2; CDR3nt: TGTGCCAGTGTAGCGGGAACCGGGGAGCTGTTTTTT; CDR3aa: CASVAGTGELFF
j_gene: TRBJ1-1; abundance: .; d_gene: .; len: 16; v_gene: TRBV5-1; CDR3nt: TGCGCCAGCAGTTCTTTATCCCCAACAGCGAACACTGAAGCTTTCTTT; CDR3aa: CASSSLSPTANTEAFF
j_gene: TRBJ1-2; abundance: once; d_gene: .; len: 13; v_gene: TRBV6-1; CDR3nt: TGTGCCAGCGGAAGGGAGTATAAAGATGGCTACACCTTC; CDR3aa: CASGREYKDGYTF
j_gene: TRBJ2-5; abundance: .; d_gene: TRBD1; len: 15; v_gene: TRBV25-1; CDR3nt: TGTGCCAGCAGCGACAGCAGGGGGTCCGGGGAGACCCAGTACTTC; CDR3aa: CASSDSRGSGETQYF
j_gene: TRBJ2-2; abundance: .; d_gene: TRBD2; len: 16; v_gene: TRBV5-1; CDR3nt: TGCGCCAGCAGCCACCAGGGTCCGGGACTAGCCGGGGAGCTGTTTTTT; CDR3aa: CASSHQGPGLAGELFF
j_gene: TRBJ1-5; abundance: .; d_gene: .; len: 13; v_gene: TRBV9; CDR3nt: TGTGCCAGCCCCTCTTGTAGCAATCAGCCCCAGCATTTT; CDR3aa: CASPSCSNQPQHF
j_gene: TRBJ1-1; abundance: .; d_gene: TRBD1; len: 14; v_gene: TRBV2; CDR3nt: TGTGCCAGCAGTGAACAGGGGGGAAACACTGAAGCTTTCTTT; CDR3aa: CASSEQGGNTEAFF
j_gene: TRBJ1-1; abundance: .; d_gene: .; len: 13; v_gene: TRBV6-5; CDR3nt: TGTGCCAGCAGTTACCAAAAGAACACTGAAGCTTTCTTT; CDR3aa: CASSYQKNTEAFF
j_gene: TRBJ1-1; abundance: .; d_gene: .; len: 16; v_gene: TRBV29-1; CDR3nt: TGCAGCGTTCTACAACGGCCTGGGGCAGTCATCACTGAAGCTTTCTTT; CDR3aa: CSVLQRPGAVITEAFF
j_gene: TRBJ1-2; abundance: .; d_gene: .; len: 13; v_gene: TRBV19; CDR3nt: TGTGCCAGTAGTACCGGTAGATGGTTGGGCTACACCTTC; CDR3aa: CASSTGRWLGYTF
j_gene: TRBJ1-1; abundance: .; d_gene: .; len: 14; v_gene: TRBV30; CDR3nt: TGTGCCTGGAGTGCCAGTGAGGCGAACACTGAAGCTTTCTTT; CDR3aa: CAWSASEANTEAFF
j_gene: TRBJ1-1; abundance: .; d_gene: .; len: 12; v_gene: TRBV13; CDR3nt: TGTGCCAGCAGCTGGGGGGACACTGAAGCTTTCTTT; CDR3aa: CASSWGDTEAFF
j_gene: TRBJ2-7; abundance: .; d_gene: TRBD1; len: 18; v_gene: TRBV11-2; CDR3nt: TGTGCCAGCAGCTCGATTAAAGGAGCCGGGACAGCTGCTTACGAGCAGTACTTC; CDR3aa: CASSSIKGAGTAAYEQYF
j_gene: TRBJ1-6; abundance: .; d_gene: .; len: 14; v_gene: TRBV7-8; CDR3nt: TGTGCCAGCAGCTTAGGACGGGGGAATTCACCCCTCCACTTT; CDR3aa: CASSLGRGNSPLHF
j_gene: TRBJ2-1; abundance: .; d_gene: TRBD2; len: 15; v_gene: TRBV6-1; CDR3nt: TGTGCCAGCAGTGAGGGCGGGGGGTCCAACAATGAGCAGTTCTTC; CDR3aa: CASSEGGGSNNEQFF
j_gene: TRBJ2-7; abundance: few; d_gene: .; len: 11; v_gene: TRBV10-1; CDR3nt: TGCGCCAGCAGCTCAGGGTTCGAGCAGTACTTC; CDR3aa: CASSSGFEQYF
j_gene: TRBJ2-3; abundance: .; d_gene: .; len: 12; v_gene: TRBV30; CDR3nt: TGTGCCTGGAGGGGGTACGGGGGTACGCAGTATTTT; CDR3aa: CAWRGYGGTQYF
j_gene: TRBJ1-2; abundance: .; d_gene: .; len: 13; v_gene: TRBV6-5; CDR3nt: TGTGCCAGCAGTAAGGGGATGGACTATGGCTACACCTTC; CDR3aa: CASSKGMDYGYTF
j_gene: TRBJ1-2; abundance: once; d_gene: .; len: 12; v_gene: TRBV28; CDR3nt: TGTGCCAGCAGTGACAGGTACTATGGCTACACCTTC; CDR3aa: CASSDRYYGYTF
j_gene: TRBJ1-2; abundance: once; d_gene: .; len: 16; v_gene: TRBV28; CDR3nt: TGTGCCAGCAGTCTCACGTACAGGGAAGTTAACTATGGCTACACCTTC; CDR3aa: CASSLTYREVNYGYTF
j_gene: TRBJ2-7; abundance: .; d_gene: TRBD1; len: 15; v_gene: TRBV6-5; CDR3nt: TGTGCCAGCAGAGGAGCCGGGACAGGGGGCGTTGAGCAGTACTTC; CDR3aa: CASRGAGTGGVEQYF
j_gene: TRBJ2-7; abundance: .; d_gene: .; len: 14; v_gene: TRBV14; CDR3nt: TGTGCCAGCAGCCAAGATTTATCGGGCTACGAGCAGTACTTC; CDR3aa: CASSQDLSGYEQYF
j_gene: TRBJ2-3; abundance: once; d_gene: TRBD2; len: 15; v_gene: TRBV27; CDR3nt: TGTGCCAGCAGTCCGCTAGCGGGGGGGAGGAATACGCAGTATTTT; CDR3aa: CASSPLAGGRNTQYF
j_gene: TRBJ1-1; abundance: .; d_gene: TRBD1; len: 14; v_gene: TRBV9; CDR3nt: TGTGCCAGCAGCGGACCAGGGGGATACACTGAAGCTTTCTTT; CDR3aa: CASSGPGGYTEAFF
j_gene: TRBJ1-3; abundance: .; d_gene: .; len: 16; v_gene: TRBV7-9; CDR3nt: TGTGCCAGCAGCCCCGGACATAAGCCCTCTGGAAACACCATATATTTT; CDR3aa: CASSPGHKPSGNTIYF
j_gene: TRBJ2-2; abundance: .; d_gene: TRBD1; len: 15; v_gene: TRBV18; CDR3nt: TGTGCCAGCTCACCGGGACAGAGTTGGACCGGGGAGCTGTTTTTT; CDR3aa: CASSPGQSWTGELFF
j_gene: TRBJ2-2; abundance: .; d_gene: TRBD1; len: 16; v_gene: TRBV14; CDR3nt: TGTGCCAGCAGCCCCCACAGGGGGCATAGCACCGGGGAGCTGTTTTTT; CDR3aa: CASSPHRGHSTGELFF
j_gene: TRBJ1-1; abundance: .; d_gene: TRBD1; len: 15; v_gene: TRBV9; CDR3nt: TGTGCCAGCAGCCCGCAGGGGGCTCGAGACACTGAAGCTTTCTTT; CDR3aa: CASSPQGARDTEAFF
j_gene: TRBJ2-1; abundance: .; d_gene: TRBD2; len: 18; v_gene: TRBV19; CDR3nt: TGTGCCAGCGCACCAAAGTCTAGCGGGGGGCGATATAGGAATGAGCAGTTCTTC; CDR3aa: CASAPKSSGGRYRNEQFF
j_gene: TRBJ1-1; abundance: few; d_gene: .; len: 12; v_gene: TRBV7-9; CDR3nt: TGTGCCAGCAGATCAGGGGTCACTGAAGCTTTCTTT; CDR3aa: CASRSGVTEAFF
j_gene: TRBJ1-5; abundance: few; d_gene: .; len: 15; v_gene: TRBV2; CDR3nt: TGTGCCAGCATTCGTGAGGAGGCTAGCAATCAGCCCCAGCATTTT; CDR3aa: CASIREEASNQPQHF
j_gene: TRBJ1-2; abundance: .; d_gene: .; len: 14; v_gene: TRBV7-2; CDR3nt: TGTGCCAGCAGCCCTCCGCGGGGATCCTATGGCTACACCTTC; CDR3aa: CASSPPRGSYGYTF
j_gene: TRBJ1-1; abundance: .; d_gene: .; len: 11; v_gene: TRBV5-5; CDR3nt: TGTGCCAGCAGCACCCAGGGTAAAGCTTTCTTT; CDR3aa: CASSTQGKAFF
j_gene: TRBJ2-4; abundance: once; d_gene: TRBD2; len: 18; v_gene: TRBV28; CDR3nt: TGTGCCAGCAGTGCGTTGCGGCGTCAAGCGGGGGCCAAAAACATTCAGTACTTC; CDR3aa: CASSALRRQAGAKNIQYF
j_gene: TRBJ1-5; abundance: .; d_gene: TRBD1; len: 15; v_gene: TRBV19; CDR3nt: TGTGCCAGTAGCATGGACAGGGGCCTCAATCAGCCCCAGCATTTT; CDR3aa: CASSMDRGLNQPQHF
j_gene: TRBJ1-1; abundance: .; d_gene: .; len: 15; v_gene: TRBV9; CDR3nt: TGTGCCAGCAGCGACCCGGCGGGGATGCACACTGAAGCTTTCTTT; CDR3aa: CASSDPAGMHTEAFF